The rows below give T cell receptor beta chains drawn from one sample of a study of human T cells and chemical hapten exposure. In TCRdb, the RACE reads were re-called with MiXCR into one record per CDR3 protein. The repertoire consists of tens of thousands of distinct CDR3 sequences, with about 3.5% occurring once and the leading ten covering about 6.2%. The source material was whole blood, sampled in connection with sensitization to the hapten diphenylcyclopropenone (DPC). Source of these receptors: a man in his forties or fifties with alopecia areata. Some clones in this sample may be carry-over from other donors' samples. CDR3s include the opening cysteine and the closing phenylalanine or tryptophan. D genes are given only for firm matches. Some rows mark clone size as missing; the rest say once, few, many or name a class of expanded clone.

d_gene,abundance,v_gene,j_gene,CDR3aa,CDR3nt
NA,NA,TRBV14,TRBJ2-7,CASSQATLYEQYF,TGTGCCAGCAGCCAGGCTACCTTGTACGAGCAGTACTTC
NA,many,TRBV11-2,TRBJ1-1,CASSFQANTEAFF,TGTGCCAGCAGCTTCCAGGCTAACACTGAAGCTTTCTTT
TRBD1,many,TRBV7-9,TRBJ1-5,CASSQGGPNQPQHF,TGTGCCAGCAGCCAAGGGGGCCCTAATCAGCCCCAGCATTTT
NA,many,TRBV20-1,TRBJ2-7,CSAALGLYEQYF,TGCAGTGCAGCCCTGGGTTTGTACGAGCAGTACTTC
NA,many,TRBV7-2,TRBJ2-3,CASSLYRDTQYF,TGTGCCAGCAGCTTATACAGAGATACGCAGTATTTT
NA,NA,TRBV9,TRBJ1-2,CASSGTTAAYGYTF,TGTGCCAGCAGCGGAACGACAGCGGCTTATGGCTACACCTTC
NA,many,TRBV6-6,TRBJ1-4,CASSYRRGGTATNEKLFF,TGTGCCAGCAGTTACCGCAGAGGGGGGACTGCAACTAATGAAAAACTGTTTTTT
NA,many,TRBV10-3,TRBJ2-7,CAISDTDTIYEQYF,TGTGCCATCAGTGATACAGACACCATCTACGAGCAGTACTTC
NA,many,TRBV20-1,TRBJ2-3,CSASGSSDTQYF,TGCAGTGCTAGCGGGAGCTCAGATACGCAGTATTTT
TRBD2,many,TRBV6-5,TRBJ2-7,CASSHSGESDEQYF,TGTGCCAGCAGCCATAGCGGGGAAAGCGACGAGCAGTACTTC
NA,many,TRBV20-1,TRBJ2-5,CSASLTGPGETQYF,TGCAGTGCTAGTTTGACGGGTCCGGGGGAGACCCAGTACTTC
TRBD1,many,TRBV28,TRBJ2-4,CASSNSGTEGNIQYF,TGTGCCAGCAGTAACTCCGGGACAGAGGGAAACATTCAGTACTTC
NA,NA,TRBV4-2,TRBJ1-1,CASSLEGREAFF,TGTGCCAGCAGCCTGGAGGGGAGGGAAGCTTTCTTT
NA,many,TRBV18,TRBJ1-4,CASSVRTSEELFF,TGTGCCAGCTCAGTTCGGACAAGTGAGGAACTGTTTTTT
TRBD2,NA,TRBV20-1,TRBJ2-7,CSASTSGYEQYF,TGCAGTGCTTCTACTAGCGGGTACGAGCAGTACTTC
NA,many,TRBV20-1,TRBJ2-4,CSARDFRLAKNIQYF,TGCAGTGCTAGGGACTTCCGTCTAGCCAAAAACATTCAGTACTTC
NA,few,TRBV18,TRBJ1-5,CASSPGLGGAGKWGDQPQHF,TGTGCCAGCTCACCCGGCCTTGGGGGGGCCGGAAAGTGGGGGGATCAGCCCCAGCATTTT
TRBD1,many,TRBV28,TRBJ2-7,CASRTGSFNEQYF,TGTGCCAGCCGGACAGGGAGTTTCAACGAGCAGTACTTC
NA,many,TRBV29-1,TRBJ2-3,CSVVTPNTDTQYF,TGCAGCGTTGTTACCCCTAACACAGATACGCAGTATTTT
TRBD2,many,TRBV6-2/TRBV6-3,TRBJ2-3,CASSLSGSSTDTQYF,TGTGCCAGCAGCCTTAGCGGGAGCAGCACAGATACGCAGTATTTT
TRBD1,many,TRBV27,TRBJ1-5,CASRITGGSNQPQHF,TGTGCCAGCAGAATAACAGGGGGCAGCAATCAGCCCCAGCATTTT
TRBD2,many,TRBV5-1,TRBJ2-7,CASSLLAGAPYEQYF,TGCGCCAGCAGCCTCCTAGCGGGGGCACCCTACGAGCAGTACTTC
TRBD1,many,TRBV28,TRBJ1-2,CASQVSGTGATFYGYTF,TGTGCCAGCCAGGTATCCGGGACAGGGGCTACTTTCTATGGCTACACCTTC
TRBD2,many,TRBV10-3,TRBJ2-1,CAISESTSGRVGTDEQFF,TGTGCCATCAGTGAGTCAACTAGCGGGAGAGTGGGTACGGATGAGCAGTTCTTC
NA,many,TRBV5-6,TRBJ1-1,CASRFRTLNTEAFF,TGTGCCAGCAGATTCCGGACGCTGAACACTGAAGCTTTCTTT